A selection of T cell receptor beta chains follows, all from one sample in a study of cytomegalovirus exposure and HLA in healthy donors. Sequenced by immunoSEQ multiplex PCR; TCRdb stores in-frame clones only, minus some. This sample has roughly 140,000 clones; over 75% occur once, and the top ten carry around 6.1%. Sequenced sample: PBMCs. The source of these receptors is a man aged 25 to 40 in good health and CMV-seropositive. The conserved cysteine and the conserved F or W are not part of the CDR3 here. Fields, in order: D gene, J gene, V gene, CDR3 protein. A D gene is named only where the DNA matches it firmly.

D gene: NA
J gene: TRBJ1-1
V gene: TRBV7-8
CDR3 protein: ASSPTFTRSVNTEAF

D gene: NA
J gene: TRBJ2-2
V gene: TRBV6-1
CDR3 protein: ASSGGGMDTGELF

D gene: TRBD2
J gene: TRBJ2-5
V gene: TRBV13
CDR3 protein: ASSPRGGAKETQY

D gene: NA
J gene: TRBJ2-7
V gene: TRBV28
CDR3 protein: ASSFDRRMSSYEQY

D gene: TRBD2
J gene: TRBJ2-3
V gene: TRBV27
CDR3 protein: ASKTSGTDTQY

D gene: TRBD2
J gene: TRBJ2-7
V gene: TRBV15
CDR3 protein: ATSRGTSGAIYEQY

D gene: TRBD2
J gene: TRBJ2-3
V gene: TRBV27
CDR3 protein: ASSSVTSGSDTQY

D gene: NA
J gene: TRBJ1-6
V gene: TRBV28
CDR3 protein: ASRGETGPNNSPLH

D gene: NA
J gene: TRBJ2-1
V gene: TRBV27
CDR3 protein: ASSFRQLTYNEQF

D gene: TRBD1
J gene: TRBJ1-4
V gene: TRBV7-9
CDR3 protein: ASSLTGAGGKLF

D gene: TRBD1
J gene: TRBJ2-3
V gene: TRBV5-1
CDR3 protein: ASARQGEDTQY

D gene: NA
J gene: TRBJ1-1
V gene: TRBV7-2
CDR3 protein: ASSLTGLNTEAF

D gene: NA
J gene: TRBJ2-1
V gene: TRBV11-2
CDR3 protein: ASTTGSSYNEQF

D gene: NA
J gene: NA
V gene: TRBV9
CDR3 protein: ASSSGSFNYEQY

D gene: NA
J gene: TRBJ2-5
V gene: TRBV10-3
CDR3 protein: AIRSGGVRNQETQY

D gene: TRBD2
J gene: TRBJ2-7
V gene: TRBV28
CDR3 protein: ASSLPKERESYYEQY

D gene: TRBD1
J gene: TRBJ2-5
V gene: TRBV5-1
CDR3 protein: ASSWGQGGMETQY

D gene: TRBD2
J gene: TRBJ2-3
V gene: TRBV11-2
CDR3 protein: ASSLDPSGGADTQY

D gene: TRBD2
J gene: TRBJ2-5
V gene: TRBV9
CDR3 protein: ASSVSFTSGQETQY

D gene: NA
J gene: TRBJ2-2
V gene: TRBV7-2
CDR3 protein: ASSKLFPGTGNTGELF

D gene: NA
J gene: NA
V gene: TRBV5-1
CDR3 protein: ASSLIGLGGREQY

D gene: NA
J gene: TRBJ1-5
V gene: TRBV2
CDR3 protein: ASSGLTGTNQPQH

D gene: NA
J gene: TRBJ2-5
V gene: TRBV5-6
CDR3 protein: ASSSGTGLGETQY

D gene: TRBD1
J gene: TRBJ2-6
V gene: TRBV2
CDR3 protein: ASRGDRVMANGLT

D gene: TRBD2
J gene: TRBJ2-7
V gene: TRBV27
CDR3 protein: ASSKSGGVAYEQY

D gene: NA
J gene: TRBJ2-4
V gene: TRBV5-1
CDR3 protein: ASSLRDTRALAKNIQY

D gene: TRBD1
J gene: TRBJ1-4
V gene: TRBV30
CDR3 protein: AWATAGGWEKLF

D gene: NA
J gene: TRBJ2-1
V gene: TRBV5-5
CDR3 protein: ASSFGQTYNEQF

D gene: NA
J gene: TRBJ2-7
V gene: TRBV2
CDR3 protein: ASSGRTGHNYEQY

D gene: NA
J gene: TRBJ1-2
V gene: TRBV28
CDR3 protein: ASSTLRGYT

D gene: TRBD1
J gene: TRBJ1-1
V gene: TRBV2
CDR3 protein: ASTVTGATEAF

D gene: TRBD1
J gene: TRBJ1-1
V gene: TRBV29-1
CDR3 protein: SVDPGLTGGSTEAF

D gene: NA
J gene: TRBJ1-6
V gene: TRBV6-1
CDR3 protein: ASSEAGGGSPLH

D gene: NA
J gene: TRBJ2-7
V gene: TRBV14
CDR3 protein: ASSQGGITYEQY

D gene: TRBD1
J gene: TRBJ1-3
V gene: TRBV15
CDR3 protein: ATSRDRGTGNTIY

D gene: NA
J gene: TRBJ1-1
V gene: TRBV7-6
CDR3 protein: ASSLAPGNTEAF

D gene: NA
J gene: TRBJ2-7
V gene: TRBV4-1
CDR3 protein: ASSHSDSYEQY

D gene: NA
J gene: TRBJ1-5
V gene: TRBV28
CDR3 protein: ASSPRDRPNQPQH

D gene: NA
J gene: TRBJ2-2
V gene: TRBV4-1
CDR3 protein: ASSQAPTLGVGELF

D gene: TRBD2
J gene: TRBJ2-4
V gene: TRBV5-5
CDR3 protein: ASLGWGGENIQY

D gene: NA
J gene: TRBJ2-2
V gene: TRBV4-3
CDR3 protein: ASSQQVLLAGGPGELF

D gene: NA
J gene: TRBJ2-3
V gene: TRBV18
CDR3 protein: ASSPSTDTQY

D gene: NA
J gene: TRBJ2-7
V gene: TRBV29-1
CDR3 protein: SVEDRADEQY

D gene: NA
J gene: TRBJ1-1
V gene: TRBV5-4
CDR3 protein: ASSLGIGANTEAF

D gene: NA
J gene: TRBJ1-2
V gene: TRBV7-9
CDR3 protein: ASSLDSGFGYT

D gene: NA
J gene: TRBJ1-1
V gene: TRBV5-1
CDR3 protein: ASSLDVGTTRTEAF

D gene: NA
J gene: TRBJ1-1
V gene: TRBV6-1
CDR3 protein: ASVGGMNTEAF

D gene: NA
J gene: TRBJ1-6
V gene: TRBV5-6
CDR3 protein: ASSLRGSYNSPLH

D gene: TRBD1
J gene: TRBJ2-7
V gene: TRBV5-6
CDR3 protein: ASSWGQGPYVEQY

D gene: TRBD1
J gene: TRBJ2-7
V gene: TRBV5-6
CDR3 protein: ASSLLSRQGREQY